One sample yielded the 13 T cell receptor beta chains listed below, sequenced in a study of T cell changes during pregnancy in multiple sclerosis. The data were produced by immunoSEQ multiplex PCR, yet TCRdb's version contains in-frame clones alone and is incomplete. This repertoire shows roughly 87,000 clones, about 90% found once; its top ten account for 3.5%. The sequences come from PBMCs, collected in the first trimester of pregnancy. Source of these receptors: a female donor in good health, serving as a control in a pregnancy study. Some clones in this sample may be carry-over from other donors' samples.

This chain uses TRBV6-1 with TRBJ1-6; 7 bases are a match to TRBD1. The V segment lost 3 bases and the J segment 10 bases; nucleotides outside the gene matches: 9. Germline assignment: CDR1 MNHNS and CDR2 SASEGT. The CDR3 is 15 residues long. As DNA, the CDR3 is TGTGCCAGCAGTGAGGCGGGGACAGTAGCATCACCCCTCCACTTT. It yields the protein CASSEAGTVASPLHF.

This sequence joins TRBV5-1 and TRBJ2-5; 12 bases are shared with TRBD2. The J segment lost 2 bases and the V segment lost 6 bases, leaving 8 bases of the junction unmatched. The CDR3 spans 16 residues. Germline V gene sequence: CDR1 SGHRS, CDR2 YFSETQ. The CDR3 loop reads CASTLRLAGDQETQYF. CDR3 coding DNA: TGCGCCAGCACCCTAAGACTAGCGGGAGATCAAGAGACCCAGTACTTC.

The chain has TRBV7-9 and TRBJ1-1; D ambiguous. With 2 bases removed from V and 11 bases from J, the gap between germline ends came to 12 bases. Germline CDR1 is SEHNR and CDR2 is FQNEAQ (reference sequence). The CDR3 is 12 residues long. The CDR3: CASSLLNGAAFF. In nucleotides, the CDR3 is TGTGCCAGCAGCTTATTAAACGGTGCGGCTTTCTTT.

This chain uses TRBV6-1 with TRBJ1-5; no clear D gene. The CDR3 runs 16 residues. Trimming shortened V by 3 bases and J by 2 bases, and 14 bases separated the two germline ends. CDR1 is MNHNS and CDR2 is SASEGT in the germline V gene. The CDR3 protein is CASSDPIIFGNQPQHF. The CDR3 DNA sequence: TGTGCCAGCAGTGACCCTATTATATTCGGCAATCAGCCCCAGCATTTT.

This clone was recorded only once. V gene TRBV18 combines with J gene TRBJ1-2, with D tentatively TRBD1 (6 bases). The germline gives CDR1 KGHSH, CDR2 LQKENI. V dropped 3 bases and J dropped 2 bases, with 13 bases sitting between them. The CDR3 is 15 residues long. Here the CDR3 DNA reads TGTGCCAGCTCACCGTCAGGGGTAACGAACTATGGCTACACCTTC. It translates to CASSPSGVTNYGYTF.

V gene TRBV19 combines with J gene TRBJ2-3; D is unclear. The germline V and J ends were trimmed by 5 bases and 0 bases, with 9 bases remaining between them. CDR3 size: 14 residues. Germline V gives CDR1 LNHDA, CDR2 SQIVND (reference sequence). CDR3 coding DNA: TGTGCCAGTAGTTCCTTATCTAGCACAGATACGCAGTATTTT. Protein: CASSSLSSTDTQYF.

This clone was detected once. The chain joins TRBV9 to TRBJ2-3; 12 bases match TRBD2. The CDR3 covers 16 residues. The germline V gene encodes CDR1 SGDLS and CDR2 YYNGEE. V shed 6 bases and J 0 bases; nucleotides not matched to a gene: 5. The CDR3 reads CASTRTSGTSTDTQYF. CDR3 coding DNA: TGTGCCAGCACCCGGACTAGCGGGACCAGCACAGATACGCAGTATTTT. Variable domain in full (rest from reference TRBV9 and TRBJ2-3): DSGVTQTPKHLITATGQRVTLRCSPRSGDLSVYWYQQSLDQGLQFLIQYYNGEERAKGNILERFSAQQFPDLHSELNLSSLELGDSALYFCASTRTSGTSTDTQYFGPGTRLTVL.

This clone was seen more than once but under ten times. The chain couples TRBV7-3 to TRBJ2-1, with D maybe TRBD2 (5 bases). Germline assignment: CDR1 SGHTA and CDR2 FQGTGA. V lost 4 bases and J lost 5, with 15 bases in between. The CDR3 length is 15 residues. CDR3 protein: CASSSAGTANNEQFF. The CDR3 DNA reads as TGTGCCAGCAGCTCCGCGGGTACGGCGAACAATGAGCAGTTCTTC.

At least ten counts were recorded for this clone. The chain combines TRBV7-9 with TRBJ1-2; the D gene is possibly TRBD1 (6 bases). Trimming cost V 5 bases and J 0 bases, with 16 bases left between them. The CDR3 extends over 16 amino acids. CDR1 and CDR2 (germline): SEHNR, FQNEAQ (reference sequence). CDR3 coding DNA: TGTGCCAGCAGCGCGTCCCGGGACATACCTAACTATGGCTACACCTTC. Residues: CASSASRDIPNYGYTF.

The CDR3 region is CASSATGYTEAFF. The CDR3 nucleotides are TGTGCCAGCAGTGCGACAGGGTACACTGAAGCTTTCTTT. The chain recombines TRBV2 with TRBJ1-1; the match to TRBD1 covers 7 bases. The germline V gene encodes CDR1 SNHLY and CDR2 FYNNEI. The V segment lost 4 bases and the J segment 3 bases; nucleotides outside the gene matches: 2. The CDR3 extends over 13 amino acids.

This chain joins TRBV7-2 and TRBJ2-1, with 8 bases lining up with TRBD1. V shed 4 bases, J shed 0 bases, and the junction held 5 bases outside the gene matches. The CDR3 has 16 amino acids. Per germline, CDR1 SGHTA and CDR2 FQGNSA. The CDR3, as DNA: TGTGCCAGCAGCTCACGACAGGGGAGCTCCTACAATGAGCAGTTCTTC. Protein product: CASSSRQGSSYNEQFF. Using reference TRBV7-2 and TRBJ2-1 for the parts outside the CDR3, the full variable domain is GAGVSQSPSNKVTEKGKDVELRCDPISGHTALYWYRQSLGQGLEFLIYFQGNSAPDKSGLPSDRFSAERTGGSVSTLTIQRTQQEDSAVYLCASSSRQGSSYNEQFFGPGTRLTVL.

J is TRBJ2-3 and V is TRBV4-1, with 10 bases aligning to TRBD1. In germline, CDR1 is MGHRA, CDR2 YSYEKL. The CDR3 covers 17 residues. Trimming took 3 bases from V and 2 from J; bases not matched to a gene: 8. CDR3 sequence (DNA): TGCGCCAGCAGCCATCCTGACAGGGGGCCAAACACAGATACGCAGTATTTT. Translating it yields CASSHPDRGPNTDTQYF.

V usage is TRBV29-1 and J usage is TRBJ2-1, with 7 bases lining up with TRBD2. V shed 7 bases, J shed 1 base, and the junction held 7 bases outside the gene matches. Germline-derived CDR1 and CDR2 are SQVTM and ANQGSEA. The CDR3 is 14 amino acids. For the CDR3, the DNA is TGCAGCGCCCATAGCGGGTCGTCCTACAATGAGCAGTTCTTC. This encodes CSAHSGSSYNEQFF.